Each of the 23 T cell receptor beta chains below was sequenced from the same sample in a study of cytomegalovirus exposure and HLA in healthy donors. Assay: immunoSEQ multiplex PCR; the TCRdb copy retains only in-frame clones and omits some. The data contain around 160,000 clones, around four fifths of them singletons. The specimen was PBMCs. The receptor set was obtained from a man aged 30 to 45 in good health and CMV-seropositive.

This chain links TRBV11-3 with TRBJ2-1, with 8 nucleotides matching TRBD2. The CDR3 runs to 17 residues. Trimming removed 5 bases from V and 4 bases from J; junction bases left unmatched: 13. Germline CDR1 is SGHNT and CDR2 is YENEEA. The CDR3 loop reads CASSPGGSGPPYNEQFF. As DNA, the CDR3 is TGTGCCAGCAGCCCGGGGGGGTCTGGGCCACCATACAATGAGCAGTTCTTC.

The V and J genes are TRBV5-4 and TRBJ1-4; D is perhaps TRBD1 (5 bases). V was pared by 3 bases and J by 7 bases, with 16 bases between. Looked up from germline, CDR1 is SGHNT and CDR2 is YYREEE (reference sequence). CDR3 length equals 15 residues. The CDR3 DNA follows: TGTGCCAGCAGCTGGGGGGGAGGGTATGGTGAAAAACTGTTTTTT. As protein: CASSWGGGYGEKLFF.

The chain combines TRBV2 with TRBJ2-7, with 8 positions matching TRBD1. This CDR3 has 12 amino acids. V gave up 8 bases and J gave up 5 bases; unmatched junction bases: 5. The V gene's germline CDR1 is SNHLY and CDR2 FYNNEI. CDR3: CASGQQGDEQYF. The CDR3 DNA is TGTGCCAGCGGGCAACAGGGGGACGAGCAGTACTTC.

The chain uses TRBV9 and TRBJ1-6, with 8 bases aligning to TRBD1. The J segment lost 8 bases and the V segment lost 0 bases, leaving 4 bases of the junction unmatched. This CDR3 has 15 residues. Looked up from germline, CDR1 is SGDLS and CDR2 is YYNGEE. The CDR3 loop is CASSVETGAYSPLHF. CDR3 coding DNA: TGTGCCAGCAGCGTAGAGACAGGGGCGTATTCACCCCTCCACTTT.

This chain uses TRBV29-1 with TRBJ2-5, with D tentatively TRBD1 (5 bases). V lost 4 bases and J 3 bases, leaving 9 bases between the germline ends. This CDR3 is built from 12 residues. Germline lookup yields CDR1 SQVTM and CDR2 ANQGSEA. CDR3 sequence reads: CSVGPREETQYF. CDR3 in DNA: TGCAGCGTTGGGCCCAGGGAAGAGACCCAGTACTTC.

This rearrangement joins TRBV15 to TRBJ1-2, with D maybe TRBD1 (5 bases). V lost 2 bases to trimming and J lost 4 bases, with 17 bases between them. This CDR3 spans 16 amino acids. Germline CDR1 is LNHNV and CDR2 is YYDKDF (reference sequence). This chain's CDR3 is CATSRMTEPNIYGYTF. CDR3 coding DNA: TGTGCCACCAGCAGAATGACAGAGCCGAACATCTATGGCTACACCTTC.

The rearrangement links TRBV9 to TRBJ2-3; 13 nucleotides match TRBD2. The germline V gene has CDR1 SGDLS and CDR2 YYNGEE. The V and J ends lost 4 bases and 4 bases, in that order; junction bases with no gene match: 3. The CDR3 is 15 residues long. DNA of the CDR3: TGTGCCAGCAGCCGAACTAGCGGGGGGGCAGATACGCAGTATTTT. This codes for CASSRTSGGADTQYF.

This clone was recorded only once. The CDR3 loop reads CASKRDWEAGELFF. In nucleotides, the CDR3 is TGTGCCAGCAAAAGGGACTGGGAGGCCGGGGAGCTGTTTTTT. This chain joins TRBV2 and TRBJ2-2; TRBD2 might be the D (6 bases). Trimming removed 7 bases from V and 6 bases from J, with 15 bases in between. Germline-derived CDR1 and CDR2 are SNHLY and FYNNEI. This CDR3 region has 14 residues. The full variable domain, completed using reference TRBV2 and TRBJ2-2, is EPEVTQTPSHQVTQMGQEVILRCVPISNHLYFYWYRQILGQKVEFLVSFYNNEISEKSEIFDDQFSVERPDGSNFTLKIRSTKLEDSAMYFCASKRDWEAGELFFGEGSRLTVL.

This chain connects TRBV6-1 to TRBJ2-7; 7 positions match TRBD1. The CDR3 contains 16 residues. Germline V gives CDR1 MNHNS, CDR2 SASEGT. The ends lost 0 bases at V and 3 bases at J; junction bases unmatched: 8. The CDR3 sequence is CASSEALTGASYEQYF. CDR3 nucleotides: TGTGCCAGCAGTGAAGCCCTTACAGGGGCAAGCTACGAGCAGTACTTC.

The rearrangement links TRBV27 to TRBJ2-1, with 10 positions matching TRBD2. This CDR3 contains 14 residues. With 2 bases clipped from V and 8 bases from J, the junction kept 3 bases outside the gene matches. The germline V gene encodes CDR1 MNHEY and CDR2 SMNVEV (reference sequence). The CDR3 coding sequence is TGTGCCAGCAGTTTAAACGGACTAGCGGATGAGCAGTTCTTC. Its translation is CASSLNGLADEQFF.

V is TRBV7-2 and J is TRBJ1-2; 7 bases are a match to TRBD1. This CDR3 is built from 13 residues. Trimming took 5 bases from V and 8 from J; bases not matched to a gene: 8. The germline CDR1 and CDR2 sequences are SGHTA and FQGNSA. As DNA, the CDR3 is TGTGCCAGCAGCCGGGACAGTTTTTACGGCTACACCTTC. It specifies CASSRDSFYGYTF.

J is TRBJ1-2 and V is TRBV29-1, with TRBD1 matching over 11 bases. The CDR3 loop spans 14 amino acids. Germline V gene data show CDR1 as SQVTM and CDR2 as ANQGSEA. Unmatched junction bases numbered 7, after V lost 2 bases and J lost 8 bases. The CDR3, as DNA: TGCAGCGTTGAATTCGGACAGGGGGCCTCCGGCTACACCTTC. Translating it yields CSVEFGQGASGYTF.

V and J are TRBV5-6 and TRBJ2-1; the D gene is possibly TRBD1 (5 bases). The V end was cut by 4 bases, the J end by 6 bases, with 5 bases between. Germline V CDR1 and CDR2: SGHDT, YYEEEE. The CDR3 has 11 amino acids. DNA of the CDR3: TGTGCCAGCAGCCAGGGCAATGAGCAGTTCTTC. This codes for CASSQGNEQFF.

The V gene is TRBV5-1, the J gene TRBJ1-4; the D gene is possibly TRBD1 (6 bases). V shed 1 base and J shed 4 bases, with 11 bases lying between them. CDR1 is SGHRS, CDR2 YFSETQ, per germline. This CDR3 region has 15 residues. CDR3 region: CASSLLGRGNEKLFF. DNA for the CDR3: TGCGCCAGCAGCTTGTTGGGCAGGGGTAATGAAAAACTGTTTTTT.

The gene calls are TRBV5-1 and TRBJ1-1; D is undetermined. The V end lost 1 base, the J end lost 7 bases, and 14 bases lay between the germline ends. The CDR3 runs to 14 residues. Germline V gives CDR1 SGHRS, CDR2 YFSETQ. CDR3 protein: CASSLFTEEGEAFF. As DNA, the CDR3 is TGCGCCAGCAGCTTGTTTACGGAGGAGGGTGAAGCTTTCTTT.

As regards this clone: This specimen includes other DNA sequences encoding the same CDR3. The chain recombines TRBV7-2 with TRBJ1-2; weak D call: TRBD1 (5 bases). This CDR3 has 12 residues. Germline V CDR1 and CDR2: SGHTA, FQGNSA. V was cut by 3 bases and J by 4 bases, with 6 bases left in between. CDR3 amino acids: CASSFDSYGYTF. The DNA of the CDR3 is TGTGCCAGCAGCTTCGACAGCTATGGCTACACCTTC.

This CDR3 reads CASSRPPGGANEQFF. For the CDR3, the DNA is TGTGCCAGCAGCCGTCCCCCCGGGGGGGCGAATGAGCAGTTCTTC. The rearrangement links TRBV6-6 to TRBJ2-1; TRBD2 agrees at 8 bases. V dropped 6 bases and J dropped 7; count of bases not matched to a gene: 11. Germline loops: CDR1 MNHNY, CDR2 SVGAGI (reference sequence). The CDR3 covers 15 residues.

This chain joins TRBV27 and TRBJ2-7; the D gene is possibly TRBD1 (5 bases). V lost 2 bases, J lost 2 bases, and 10 bases lay in between. Germline lookup yields CDR1 MNHEY and CDR2 SMNVEV (reference sequence). The CDR3 loop spans 14 amino acids. CDR3 bases: TGTGCCAGCAGTTTACCAGACAGAGCCTACGAGCAGTACTTC. Its translation: CASSLPDRAYEQYF.

V gene TRBV6-5 combines with J gene TRBJ2-7; 8 positions match TRBD2. The J segment lost 1 base and the V segment lost 2 bases, leaving 7 bases of the junction unmatched. The CDR3 totals 16 residues. Germline V gene sequence: CDR1 MNHEY, CDR2 SVGAGI. As DNA, the CDR3 is TGTGCCAGCAGTTACAGCCGGGGGGGGGTATCCTACGAGCAGTACTTC. Encoded protein: CASSYSRGGVSYEQYF.

The V and J genes are TRBV23-1 and TRBJ1-1; TRBD1 aligns across 10 bases. TRBV23-1 counts as an open reading frame of uncertain function. After removal of 3 bases from V and 1 base from J, the junction contained 5 bases not matched to a gene. This CDR3 is 16 amino acids long. The CDR3 reads CASSQAGQGQNTEAFF. The CDR3, as DNA: TGCGCCAGCAGTCAGGCGGGACAGGGGCAGAACACTGAAGCTTTCTTT.

V and J are TRBV7-9 and TRBJ2-1; 8 nucleotides align to TRBD2. The V gene end was trimmed by 6 bases and the J gene end by 3 bases; junction bases not matched to a gene: 1. Germline CDR1 and CDR2: SEHNR and FQNEAQ (reference sequence). The CDR3 extends over 13 amino acids. The CDR3 DNA reads as TGTGCCAGCAGGCGGGGGGACTACAATGAGCAGTTCTTC. It specifies CASRRGDYNEQFF.

V gene TRBV5-8 combines with J gene TRBJ2-5, with 8 bases lining up with TRBD1. CDR1 SGHTS and CDR2 YDEGEE come from the germline V gene. The V segment lost 4 bases and the J segment 2 bases; nucleotides outside the gene matches: 7. This CDR3 has 15 amino acids. This CDR3 is CASSPGTGPQETQYF. In DNA form, the CDR3 reads TGTGCCAGCAGCCCAGGGACAGGCCCACAAGAGACCCAGTACTTC.

V usage is TRBV5-1 and J usage is TRBJ2-2; D unclear. Per germline, CDR1 SGHRS and CDR2 YFSETQ. This CDR3 is built from 16 residues. Trimming left V 4 bases short and J 0 bases short, with 13 bases between. CDR3: CASSPKSLANTGELFF. The CDR3 nucleotides are TGCGCCAGCAGCCCTAAGAGCCTCGCGAACACCGGGGAGCTGTTTTTT.